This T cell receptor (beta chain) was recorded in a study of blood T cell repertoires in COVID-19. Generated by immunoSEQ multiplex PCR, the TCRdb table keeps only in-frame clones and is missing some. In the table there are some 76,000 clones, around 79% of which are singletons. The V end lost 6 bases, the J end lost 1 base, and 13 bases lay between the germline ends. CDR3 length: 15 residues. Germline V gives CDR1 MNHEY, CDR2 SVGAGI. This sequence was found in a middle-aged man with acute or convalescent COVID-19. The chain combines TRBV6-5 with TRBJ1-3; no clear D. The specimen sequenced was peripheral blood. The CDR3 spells CASSSLRTSGNTIYF. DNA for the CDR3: TGTGCCAGCAGCTCCCTGAGGACTTCTGGAAACACCATATATTTT.